Described below is a single T cell receptor beta chain sequence and its context. Its antigen is unidentified. CDR3 length: 14 amino acids. CDR1 is MGHRA and CDR2 is YSYEKL in the germline V gene. V lost 0 bases to trimming and J lost 5 bases, with 10 bases between them. This specimen belongs to a study of CD8+ T cells in alopecia areata. Study-wide results and caveats: There were also resident alphabeta T cells of normal skin sequenced in scalp samples.

Extracted RNA was reverse transcribed into cDNA, the sequencing template. Profiled with immunoSEQ multiplex PCR; TCRdb holds only in-frame clones, not every one. The table shows a few hundred thousand clones, with about 61% occurring only once. Sorting of CD4+ and CD8+ T cells was performed on PBMCs. This receptor was taken from a human donor in good health. The gene calls are TRBV4-1 and TRBJ2-5; the D is unclear. What was sequenced was CD8+ T cells sorted from blood. The DNA for the CDR3 is TGCGCCAGCAGCCAAGAGGGCGTGTTGGAGACCCAGTACTTC. It codes for CASSQEGVLETQYF.